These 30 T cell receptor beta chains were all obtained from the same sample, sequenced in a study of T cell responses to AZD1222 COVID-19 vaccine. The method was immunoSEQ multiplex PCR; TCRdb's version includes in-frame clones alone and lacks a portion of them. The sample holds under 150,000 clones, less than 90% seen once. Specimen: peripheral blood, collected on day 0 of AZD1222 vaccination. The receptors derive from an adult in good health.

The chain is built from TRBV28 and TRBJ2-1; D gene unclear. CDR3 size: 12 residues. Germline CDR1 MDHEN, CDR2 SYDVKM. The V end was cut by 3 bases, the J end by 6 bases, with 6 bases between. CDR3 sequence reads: CASSFDANEQFF. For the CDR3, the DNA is TGTGCCAGCAGTTTCGATGCCAATGAGCAGTTCTTC.

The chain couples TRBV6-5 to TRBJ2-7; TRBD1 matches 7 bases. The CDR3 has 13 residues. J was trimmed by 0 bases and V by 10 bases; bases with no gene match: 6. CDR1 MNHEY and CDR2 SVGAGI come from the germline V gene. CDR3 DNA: TGTGCCACCTTCCGGGACAGCTCCTACGAGCAGTACTTC. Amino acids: CATFRDSSYEQYF.

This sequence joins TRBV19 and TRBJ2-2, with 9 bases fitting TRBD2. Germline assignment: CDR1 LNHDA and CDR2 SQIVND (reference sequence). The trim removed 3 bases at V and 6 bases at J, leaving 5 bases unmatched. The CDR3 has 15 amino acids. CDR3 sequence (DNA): TGTGCCAGTAGTATTTTAGCGGGAGTACCCGGGGAGCTGTTTTTT. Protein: CASSILAGVPGELFF.

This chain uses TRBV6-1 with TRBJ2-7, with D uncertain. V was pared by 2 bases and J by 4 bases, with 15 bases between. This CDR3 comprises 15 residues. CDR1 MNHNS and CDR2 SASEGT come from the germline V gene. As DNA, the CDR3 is TGTGCCAGCAGTGAAATAGGTAAAACAATATACGAGCAGTACTTC. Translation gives CASSEIGKTIYEQYF.

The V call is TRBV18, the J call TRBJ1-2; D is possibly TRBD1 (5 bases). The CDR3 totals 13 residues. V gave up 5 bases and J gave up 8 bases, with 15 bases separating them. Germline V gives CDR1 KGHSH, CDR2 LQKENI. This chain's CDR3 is CASSFPGPGGYTF. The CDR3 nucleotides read TGTGCCAGCTCATTCCCGGGACCAGGAGGCTACACCTTC.

The CDR3 loop reads CASSVGADQNTEAFF. For the CDR3, the DNA is TGTGCCAGCAGCGTAGGGGCCGACCAGAACACTGAAGCTTTCTTT. This chain links TRBV9 with TRBJ1-1; D uncertain. Germline V lookup: CDR1 SGDLS, CDR2 YYNGEE. V gave up 0 bases and J gave up 1 base, with 10 bases separating them. The CDR3 loop spans 15 amino acids.

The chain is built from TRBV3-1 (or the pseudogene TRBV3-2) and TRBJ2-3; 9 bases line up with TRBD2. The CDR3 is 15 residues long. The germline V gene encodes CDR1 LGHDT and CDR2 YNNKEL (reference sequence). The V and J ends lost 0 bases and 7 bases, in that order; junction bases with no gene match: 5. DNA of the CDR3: TGTGCCAGCAGCCAAGATGCAGCGGGGGGAAATACGCAGTATTTT. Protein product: CASSQDAAGGNTQYF.

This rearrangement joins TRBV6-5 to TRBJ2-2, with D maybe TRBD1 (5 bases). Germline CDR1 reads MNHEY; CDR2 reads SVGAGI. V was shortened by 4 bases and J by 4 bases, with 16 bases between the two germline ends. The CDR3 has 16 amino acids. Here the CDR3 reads CASSFREVGPTGELFF. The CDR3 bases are TGTGCCAGCAGTTTCCGCGAGGTGGGGCCCACCGGGGAGCTGTTTTTT.

CDR3 in DNA: TGTGCCACCAGTGATTTTTGGACAGGGGCCACTAATGAAAAACTGTTTTTT. This gives the protein CATSDFWTGATNEKLFF. The chain recombines TRBV24-1 with TRBJ1-4; TRBD1 matches at 9 bases. In germline, CDR1 is KGHDR, CDR2 SFDVKD. V gave up 1 base and J gave up 2 bases; unmatched junction bases: 4. The CDR3 contains 17 residues.

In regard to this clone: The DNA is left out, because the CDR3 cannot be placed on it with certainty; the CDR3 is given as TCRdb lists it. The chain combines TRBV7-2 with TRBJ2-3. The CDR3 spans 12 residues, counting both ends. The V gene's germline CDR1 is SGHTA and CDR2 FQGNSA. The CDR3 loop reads CASSSSWDTQYF.

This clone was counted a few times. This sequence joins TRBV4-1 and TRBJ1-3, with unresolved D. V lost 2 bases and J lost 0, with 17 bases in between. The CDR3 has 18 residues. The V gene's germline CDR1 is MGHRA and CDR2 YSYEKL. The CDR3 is CASSQFVTVSSSGNTIYF. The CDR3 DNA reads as TGCGCCAGCAGCCAATTTGTGACGGTCTCGAGCTCTGGAAACACCATATATTTT.

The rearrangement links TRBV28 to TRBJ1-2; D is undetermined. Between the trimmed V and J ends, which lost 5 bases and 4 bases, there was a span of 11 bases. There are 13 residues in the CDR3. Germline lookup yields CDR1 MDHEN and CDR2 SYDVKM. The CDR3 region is CASSGVVVYGYTF. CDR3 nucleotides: TGTGCCAGCAGTGGAGTGGTGGTCTATGGCTACACCTTC.

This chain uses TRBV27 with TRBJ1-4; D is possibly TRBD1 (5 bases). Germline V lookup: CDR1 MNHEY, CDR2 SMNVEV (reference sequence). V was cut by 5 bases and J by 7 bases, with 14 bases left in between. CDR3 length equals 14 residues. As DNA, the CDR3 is TGTGCCAGCAGTCCCGGGGGGGTAGGTGAAAAACTGTTTTTT. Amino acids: CASSPGGVGEKLFF.

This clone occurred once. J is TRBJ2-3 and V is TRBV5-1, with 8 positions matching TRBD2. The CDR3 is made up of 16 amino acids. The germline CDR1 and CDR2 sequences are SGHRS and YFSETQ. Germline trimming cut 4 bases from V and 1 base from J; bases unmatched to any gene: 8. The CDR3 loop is CASSPGGRLGTDTQYF. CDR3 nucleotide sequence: TGCGCCAGCAGCCCGGGGGGGCGGCTTGGCACAGATACGCAGTATTTT.

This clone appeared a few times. CDR3 in amino acids: CATSDFVVSGSSYNEQFF. In DNA, the CDR3 is TGTGCCACCAGTGATTTCGTGGTTAGCGGGAGCTCCTACAATGAGCAGTTCTTC. The V and J genes are TRBV24-1 and TRBJ2-1; the match to TRBD2 covers 9 bases. Losses at the gene ends were 1 base for V and 0 bases for J; bases not matched to a gene: 6. The germline V gene encodes CDR1 KGHDR and CDR2 SFDVKD. The CDR3 has 18 residues.

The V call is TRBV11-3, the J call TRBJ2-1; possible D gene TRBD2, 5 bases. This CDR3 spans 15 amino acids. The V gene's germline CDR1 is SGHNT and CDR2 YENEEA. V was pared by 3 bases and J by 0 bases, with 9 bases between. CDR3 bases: TGTGCCAGCAGCTTCGGACTCCACTCCTACAATGAGCAGTTCTTC. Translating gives CASSFGLHSYNEQFF.

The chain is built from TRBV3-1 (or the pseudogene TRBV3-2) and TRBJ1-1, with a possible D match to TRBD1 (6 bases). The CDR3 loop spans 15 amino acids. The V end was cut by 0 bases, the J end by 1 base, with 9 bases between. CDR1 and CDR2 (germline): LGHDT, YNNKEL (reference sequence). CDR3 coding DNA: TGTGCCAGCAGCCAAGAGAGGGGGTGGAACACTGAAGCTTTCTTT. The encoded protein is CASSQERGWNTEAFF.

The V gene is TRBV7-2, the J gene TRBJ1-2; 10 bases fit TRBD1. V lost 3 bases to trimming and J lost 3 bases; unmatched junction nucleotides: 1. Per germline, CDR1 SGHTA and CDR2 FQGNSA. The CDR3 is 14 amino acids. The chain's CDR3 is CASSFGQGDYGYTF. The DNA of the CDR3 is TGTGCCAGCAGCTTCGGACAGGGGGACTATGGCTACACCTTC.

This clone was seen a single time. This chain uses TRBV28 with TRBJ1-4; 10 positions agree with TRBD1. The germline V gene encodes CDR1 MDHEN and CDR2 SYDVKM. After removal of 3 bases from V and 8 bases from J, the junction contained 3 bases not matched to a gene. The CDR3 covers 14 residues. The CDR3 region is CASSFRTGGEKLFF. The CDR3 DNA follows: TGTGCCAGCAGTTTTCGGACAGGGGGGGAAAAACTGTTTTTT.

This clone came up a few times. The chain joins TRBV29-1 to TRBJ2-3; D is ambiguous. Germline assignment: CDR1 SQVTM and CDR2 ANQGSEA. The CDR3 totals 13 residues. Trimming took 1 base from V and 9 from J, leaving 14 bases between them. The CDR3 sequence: CSVEARFYGTQYF. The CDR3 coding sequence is TGCAGCGTTGAAGCCAGGTTCTATGGGACGCAGTATTTT.

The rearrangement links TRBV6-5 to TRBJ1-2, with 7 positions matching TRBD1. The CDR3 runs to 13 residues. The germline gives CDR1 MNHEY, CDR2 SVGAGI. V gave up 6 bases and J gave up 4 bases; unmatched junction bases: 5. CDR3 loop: CASRTGLLYGYTF. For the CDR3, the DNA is TGTGCCAGCAGGACAGGGCTCCTCTATGGCTACACCTTC.

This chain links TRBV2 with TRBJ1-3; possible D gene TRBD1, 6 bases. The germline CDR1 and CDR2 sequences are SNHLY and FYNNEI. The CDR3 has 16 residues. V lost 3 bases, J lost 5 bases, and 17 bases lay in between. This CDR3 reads CASSEIGTGNRNTIYF. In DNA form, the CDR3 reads TGTGCCAGCAGTGAGATAGGAACAGGGAATAGAAACACCATATATTTT.

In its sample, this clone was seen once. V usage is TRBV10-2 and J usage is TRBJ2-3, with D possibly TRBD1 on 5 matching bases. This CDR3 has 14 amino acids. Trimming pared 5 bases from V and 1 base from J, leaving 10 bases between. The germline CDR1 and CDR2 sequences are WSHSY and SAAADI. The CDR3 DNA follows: TGCGCCAGCAGTTACACAGGCGGCACAGATACGCAGTATTTT. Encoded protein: CASSYTGGTDTQYF.

In DNA, the CDR3 is TGTGCCTGGCTTTTTCCCGGGACAGGGGGCACCGGGGAGCTGTTTTTT. It yields the protein CAWLFPGTGGTGELFF. The chain joins TRBV30 to TRBJ2-2, with 11 bases fitting TRBD1. This CDR3 comprises 16 residues. The germline V gene encodes CDR1 GTSNPN and CDR2 SVGIG (reference sequence). With V trimmed by 5 bases and J by 4 bases, 9 bases remained unmatched. The variable domain in full, with the rest retrieved from reference TRBV30 and TRBJ2-2, is SQTIHQWPATLVQPVGSPLSLECTVEGTSNPNLYWYRQAAGRGLQLLFYSVGIGQISSEVPQNLSASRPQDRQFILSSKKLLLSDSGFYLCAWLFPGTGGTGELFFGEGSRLTVL.

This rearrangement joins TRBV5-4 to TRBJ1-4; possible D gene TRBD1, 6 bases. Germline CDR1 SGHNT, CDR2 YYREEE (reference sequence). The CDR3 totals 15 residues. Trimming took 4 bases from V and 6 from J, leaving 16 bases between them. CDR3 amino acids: CASSPVTGRDEKLFF. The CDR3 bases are TGTGCCAGCAGCCCAGTGACAGGCAGGGATGAAAAACTGTTTTTT.

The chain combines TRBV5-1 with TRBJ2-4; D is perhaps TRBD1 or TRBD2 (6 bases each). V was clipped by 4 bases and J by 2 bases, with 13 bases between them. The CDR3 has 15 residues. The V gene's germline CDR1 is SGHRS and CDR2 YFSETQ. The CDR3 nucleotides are TGCGCCAGCAGCGTCACCCGGGGGCCCAAAAACATTCAGTACTTC. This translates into CASSVTRGPKNIQYF.

CDR3 sequence: CASSFAATNTEAFF. The CDR3 region has the DNA TGTGCCAGCAGCTTCGCGGCTACGAACACTGAAGCTTTCTTT. This chain links TRBV5-5 with TRBJ1-1; D gene uncertain. The CDR3 extends over 14 amino acids. From germline, CDR1 is SGHKS and CDR2 YYEKEE (reference sequence). V lost 2 bases, J lost 1 base, and 9 bases lay in between.

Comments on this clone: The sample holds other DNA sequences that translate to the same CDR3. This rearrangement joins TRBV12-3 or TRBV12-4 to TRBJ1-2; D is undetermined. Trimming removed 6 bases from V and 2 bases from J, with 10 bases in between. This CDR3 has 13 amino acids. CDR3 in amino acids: CASSRDSNYGYTF. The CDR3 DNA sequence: TGTGCCAGCAGCCGAGACTCAAACTATGGCTACACCTTC.

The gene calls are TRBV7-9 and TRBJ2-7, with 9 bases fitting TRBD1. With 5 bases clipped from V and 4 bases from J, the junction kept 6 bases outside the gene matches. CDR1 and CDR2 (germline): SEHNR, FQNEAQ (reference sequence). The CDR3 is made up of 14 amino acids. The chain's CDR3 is CASSPPTGGYEQYF. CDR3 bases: TGTGCCAGCAGCCCACCGACAGGGGGGTACGAGCAGTACTTC.

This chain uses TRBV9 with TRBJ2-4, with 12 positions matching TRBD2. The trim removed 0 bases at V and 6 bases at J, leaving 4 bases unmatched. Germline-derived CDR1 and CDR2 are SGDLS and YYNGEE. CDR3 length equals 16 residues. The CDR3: CASSVAPSGGVNIQYF. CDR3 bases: TGTGCCAGCAGCGTAGCTCCTAGCGGGGGGGTAAACATTCAGTACTTC.